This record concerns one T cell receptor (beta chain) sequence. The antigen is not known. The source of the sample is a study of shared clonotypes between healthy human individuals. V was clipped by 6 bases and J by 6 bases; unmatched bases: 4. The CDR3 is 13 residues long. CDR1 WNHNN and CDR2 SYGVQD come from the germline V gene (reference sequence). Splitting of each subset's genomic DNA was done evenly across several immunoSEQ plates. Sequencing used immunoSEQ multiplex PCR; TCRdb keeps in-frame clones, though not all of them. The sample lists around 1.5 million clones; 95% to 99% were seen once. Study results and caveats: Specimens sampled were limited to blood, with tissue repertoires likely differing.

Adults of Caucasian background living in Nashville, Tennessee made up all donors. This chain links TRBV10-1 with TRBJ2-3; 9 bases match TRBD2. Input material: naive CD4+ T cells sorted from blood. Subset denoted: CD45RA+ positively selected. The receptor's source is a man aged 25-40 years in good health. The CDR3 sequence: CASRASGTDTQYF. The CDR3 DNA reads TGCGCCAGCAGGGCTAGCGGGACGGATACGCAGTATTTT.